This TCR beta chain was identified in a study of T cells in Graves' hyperthyroidism and ophthalmopathy. Findings of the study overall: In blood, most of the thyroid clonotypes expanded above 0.001 were also present.

In this sample, this clonotype turned up many times. Its specificity is unknown. CDR1 is DFQATT, CDR2 SNEGSKA, per germline (reference sequence). The CDR3 runs 17 residues. J gave up 2 bases and V 2 bases, and 15 bases lay outside the gene matches. RNA transcripts served as the template for amplifying TCR beta CDR3 regions. The TCR CDR3 was amplified in a first-round RT-PCR using the HTBI primer set. Each CDR3 protein is one row after TCRdb ran MiXCR on the multiplex PCR reads. The sample has around 600,000 distinct CDR3 sequences, more than 12% seen once. Uncontrolled infections, other autoimmune diseases, pregnancy or lactation led to exclusion of patients. Diagnosis rested on symptoms, serum thyroxine and TRAb, thyroid ultrasound, and orbital computed tomography. The PBMCs were sourced from fresh peripheral blood (10 ml).

The sequence was collected from a woman aged 45-59 years with Graves' ophthalmopathy. The specimen sequenced was blood. The chain recombines TRBV20-1 with TRBJ2-7; 7 bases are shared with TRBD1. Here the CDR3 DNA reads TGCAGTGCTAGACCGATTACCGGGACAGAGAGCGCCTACGAGCAGTACTTC. Translated, it gives CSARPITGTESAYEQYF.